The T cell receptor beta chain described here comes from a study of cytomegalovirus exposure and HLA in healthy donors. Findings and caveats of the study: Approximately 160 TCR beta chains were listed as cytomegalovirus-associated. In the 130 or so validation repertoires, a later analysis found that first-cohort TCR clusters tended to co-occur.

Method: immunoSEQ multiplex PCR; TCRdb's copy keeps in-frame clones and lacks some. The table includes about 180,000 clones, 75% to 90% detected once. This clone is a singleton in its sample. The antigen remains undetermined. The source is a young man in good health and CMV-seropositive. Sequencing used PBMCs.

The CDR3 DNA reads TGCGCCAGCAGTGAGGGGGACAGGGTCTCCACTGAAGCTTTCTTT. As protein: CASSEGDRVSTEAFF. The gene calls are TRBV10-2 and TRBJ1-1, with TRBD1 matching 9 bases. The trim removed 2 bases at V and 4 bases at J, leaving 5 bases unmatched. Per germline, CDR1 WSHSY and CDR2 SAAADI. This CDR3 is 15 amino acids long.